This T cell receptor (beta chain) was documented in a study of CD8 T cells in ankylosing spondylitis (dated by TCRdb to 2016 to 2017). Background for the entire study: The study profiled T cell receptor beta repertoires in healthy donors and ankylosing spondylitis patients to find disease-linked TCR variants. The full study cohort was made up of over 20 ankylosing spondylitis patients and 108 healthy donors. Samples of peripheral blood were taken, and for ankylosing spondylitis patients, synovial fluid was collected as well.

This clonotype was observed at least ten times. Its antigen has not been determined. There are no base qualities to consult, and no much larger clone falls within one base. The instrument was an Illumina HiSeq 2500. Quantitative 5'-RACE with molecular barcodes was the method used to prepare the TCR beta libraries. On the authors' methods: A new computational method, built on a probabilistic model of VDJ rearrangement, was used to identify disease-linked TCR variants. TCRdb trimmed the raw reads at Q25, called clones with MiXCR and kept productive beta chains. Duplicate CDR3 protein sequences are folded into a single record with the most common DNA and genes. The V and J calls were not made by the authors but by TCRdb's processing. The sample table records 30,000 to 45,000 distinct CDR3 sequences; approximately 11% of these occur just once. 20% to 25% of the sample comes from the top ten. Measured from the cysteine to the phenylalanine, the CDR3 is 16 residues long. The retained sequence is limited to the CDR3, 48 bases, with the frame set at the first base. From the germline V gene (reference sequence), CDR1 is SEHNR and CDR2 is FQNEAQ. For this chain, trimming is 5 bases at the V end and 3 bases at the J end, and the number of junction bases without a gene match is 13.

Overall results and qualifications from the work: Some of the motif variants had been reported before in the synovial fluid and blood of reactive arthritis patients, a finding that suggests common disease-initiation mechanisms. The disease-linked clones had a CD8+ phenotype and were found at relatively low frequencies in peripheral blood. A TCR beta motif of several highly homologous amino acid variants appeared characteristic of blood from ankylosing spondylitis patients. Significant enrichment of the disease-linked clones was reported in matched synovial fluid samples from ankylosing spondylitis patients.

Synovial fluid samples and blood samples obtained from the same ankylosing spondylitis patients were matched. The receptor was derived from a male donor with ankylosing spondylitis. The sequence links TRBV7-9 to TRBJ2-7; TRBD1 aligns with 7 central bases. What was sequenced was synovial fluid, either unsorted or a sorted T cell fraction (not recorded which). The CDR3 region has the sequence CASSISTGLDSYEQYF. The bases read TGTGCCAGCAGCATCTCGACAGGGCTGGACAGCTACGAGCAGTACTTC.